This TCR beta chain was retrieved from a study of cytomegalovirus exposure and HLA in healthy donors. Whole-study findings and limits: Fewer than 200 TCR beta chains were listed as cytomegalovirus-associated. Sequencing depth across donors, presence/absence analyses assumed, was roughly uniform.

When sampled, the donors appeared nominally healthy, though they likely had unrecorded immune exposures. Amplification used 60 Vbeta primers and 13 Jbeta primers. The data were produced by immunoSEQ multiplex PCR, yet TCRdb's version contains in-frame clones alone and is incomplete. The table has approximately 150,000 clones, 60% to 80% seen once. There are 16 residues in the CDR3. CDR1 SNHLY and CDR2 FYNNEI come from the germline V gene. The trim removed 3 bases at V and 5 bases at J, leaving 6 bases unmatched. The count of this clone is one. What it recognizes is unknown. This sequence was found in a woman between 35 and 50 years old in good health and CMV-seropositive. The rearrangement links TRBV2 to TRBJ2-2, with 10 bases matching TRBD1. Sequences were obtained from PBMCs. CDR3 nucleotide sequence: TGTGCCAGCAGTGAGGGAGGGACAGGGGTGACCGGGGAGCTGTTTTTT. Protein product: CASSEGGTGVTGELFF. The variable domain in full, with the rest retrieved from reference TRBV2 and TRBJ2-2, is EPEVTQTPSHQVTQMGQEVILRCVPISNHLYFYWYRQILGQKVEFLVSFYNNEISEKSEIFDDQFSVERPDGSNFTLKIRSTKLEDSAMYFCASSEGGTGVTGELFFGEGSRLTVL.